This T cell receptor (beta chain) was profiled in a study of cytomegalovirus exposure and HLA in healthy donors. Comments on this clone: Antigen unknown.

PCR primers comprised 60 Vbeta and 13 Jbeta primers. In the authors' workflow: A later analysis tallied roughly 77 million unique TCR beta chains, roughly 11 million of them shared. Using immunoSEQ multiplex PCR, the repertoire was profiled, and TCRdb retains in-frame clones only, with some absent. V, J and clone size derive from that table, while D and trimming were established from the DNA sequence. The sample lists about 190,000 clones, 65% to 85% occurring once. Study-level points and caveats: Later analysis demonstrated an association between a missense DCLRE1C variant and TCR beta V- and J-gene trimming.

Germline V gives CDR1 LNHDA, CDR2 SQIVND (reference sequence). Trimming at V came to 5 bases and at J to 3 bases, leaving 7 bases not matched to a gene. This CDR3 spans 15 amino acids. The genes are TRBV19 and TRBJ2-7; the match to TRBD1 covers 10 bases. The sequencing sample was made of PBMCs. The sequence came from a boy aged 2 to 10 in good health and CMV-seronegative. In nucleotides, the CDR3 is TGTGCCAGTAGTCCGGAGACAGGGGGCAGCTACGAGCAGTACTTC. Translated: CASSPETGGSYEQYF. The full variable domain, its missing parts supplied by reference TRBV19 and TRBJ2-7, is DGGITQSPKYLFRKEGQNVTLSCEQNLNHDAMYWYRQDPGQGLRLIYYSQIVNDFQKGDIAEGYSVSREKKESFPLTVTSAQKNPTAFYLCASSPETGGSYEQYFGPGTRLTVT.